The entry that follows covers one TCR beta chain sequence. Its matching antigen is unknown. The germline V gene encodes CDR1 LNHDA and CDR2 SQIVND (reference sequence). J gave up 4 bases and V 3 bases, and 9 bases lay outside the gene matches. The CDR3 loop spans 15 amino acids. Some clones are missing from TCRdb's copy, which holds only in-frame ones; the method was immunoSEQ multiplex PCR. Of some 97,000 clones in the sample, roughly 91% were seen once. These data belong to a study of T cell responses to AZD1222 COVID-19 vaccine. Overall study results and limits: Close to half of all spike-specific TCRs reportedly target regions of the variants that are unmutated.

The material sequenced was peripheral blood, taken on day 0 of AZD1222 vaccination. The receptor comes from an adult in good health. The rearrangement joins TRBV19 to TRBJ2-7, with 7 bases lining up with TRBD1. The CDR3 loop reads CASSMFTGQIYEQYF. CDR3 bases: TGTGCCAGTAGTATGTTCACGGGACAGATTTACGAGCAGTACTTC.